A single sample gave rise to the 32 T cell receptor beta chains below, sequenced in a study of OX40 agonist ivuxolimab in advanced cancers. Produced via immunoSEQ multiplex PCR; TCRdb's table is partial and in-frame only. The table lists 65,000 to 85,000 clones, approximately 88% of them singletons. The source was CD4+ or CD8+ T cells sorted from blood, collected in a trial of the OX40 agonist ivuxolimab. Source of these receptors: an adult with an advanced solid tumor such as melanoma, head and neck, liver or kidney cancer.

The chain uses TRBV7-2 and TRBJ2-1; D possibly uses TRBD1 or TRBD2 (5 bases each). In germline, CDR1 is SGHTA, CDR2 FQGNSA. This CDR3 has 15 residues. V lost 4 bases to trimming and J lost 0 bases, with 10 bases between them. DNA of the CDR3: TGTGCCAGCAGCTACGAGGGGTACTCCTACAATGAGCAGTTCTTC. Amino acid sequence: CASSYEGYSYNEQFF.

This chain uses TRBV28 with TRBJ1-3; the D is unclear. Per germline, CDR1 MDHEN and CDR2 SYDVKM. The CDR3 extends over 14 amino acids. Trimming stripped 5 bases from V and 0 bases from J, with 8 bases between. The CDR3 loop reads CASSPTSSGNTIYF. In DNA, the CDR3 is TGTGCCAGCAGTCCCACGAGCTCTGGAAACACCATATATTTT.

This clone was picked up one time. The chain joins TRBV4-2 to TRBJ2-7; 12 positions match TRBD2. The CDR3 loop spans 17 amino acids. Germline assignment: CDR1 LGHNA and CDR2 YNFKEQ. The junction had 11 bases not matched to a gene; V was cut back by 1 base and J by 7 bases. CDR3: CASSQGPSSGGALEQYF. The CDR3 DNA sequence: TGTGCCAGCAGCCAAGGTCCCTCTAGCGGGGGGGCGTTGGAGCAGTACTTC.

The chain links TRBV6-6 to TRBJ2-5; 10 bases line up with TRBD1. Germline V gene lookup returns CDR1 MNHNY and CDR2 SVGAGI (reference sequence). V shed 7 bases and J 5 bases; nucleotides not matched to a gene: 13. CDR3 length: 16 amino acids. The CDR3 spells CASTLPKTGGGETQYF. DNA for the CDR3: TGTGCCAGCACCCTCCCGAAGACAGGGGGCGGTGAGACCCAGTACTTC.

The chain is built from TRBV30 and TRBJ2-1; D call uncertain. The CDR3 consists of 12 residues. Germline V gives CDR1 GTSNPN, CDR2 SVGIG (reference sequence). V gave up 2 bases and J gave up 8 bases, with 10 bases separating them. Here the CDR3 DNA reads TGTGCCTGGAGTCCAAGACTTGATGAGCAGTTCTTC. Its protein product is CAWSPRLDEQFF.

The chain employs TRBV7-8 and TRBJ2-2, with D possibly being TRBD2 (5 bases). The CDR3 covers 14 residues. V was clipped by 0 bases and J by 8 bases, with 10 bases between them. The germline CDR1 and CDR2 sequences are SGHVS and FQNEAQ. This chain's CDR3 is CASSLAWRNGELFF. The CDR3 DNA follows: TGTGCCAGCAGCTTAGCTTGGAGGAATGGGGAGCTGTTTTTT.

The V and J genes are TRBV7-2 and TRBJ1-1; 7 nucleotides align to TRBD1. This CDR3 has 13 amino acids. V lost 5 bases and J lost 3; bases outside the gene matches: 3. Germline V gene lookup returns CDR1 SGHTA and CDR2 FQGNSA. The DNA for the CDR3 is TGTGCCAGCAGCGAGGACAGGTACACTGAAGCTTTCTTT. Translation gives CASSEDRYTEAFF.

This clone was observed once. The chain joins TRBV12-5 to TRBJ1-2, with 7 bases that match TRBD1. From germline, CDR1 is LGHNT and CDR2 FRNRAP. V was clipped by 3 bases and J by 4 bases; unmatched bases: 26. This CDR3 has 21 amino acids. The CDR3 sequence: CASGFNGSRPLTGVGRYGYTF. The CDR3, as DNA: TGTGCTAGTGGTTTTAATGGCTCCCGTCCCCTTACAGGGGTGGGCCGCTATGGCTACACCTTC.

This chain connects TRBV11-2 to TRBJ2-7, with unresolved D. V was cut by 6 bases and J by 3 bases, with 9 bases left in between. The CDR3 totals 12 residues. The V gene's germline CDR1 is SGHAT and CDR2 FQNNGV. CDR3 sequence reads: CASRATFYEQYF. The DNA for the CDR3 is TGTGCCAGCAGGGCTACGTTCTACGAGCAGTACTTC.

This clone was seen once. Here the CDR3 DNA reads TGCGCCAGCAGCCTGGGACTAGCGGAAAACACCGGGGAGCTGTTTTTT. Protein product: CASSLGLAENTGELFF. The chain carries TRBV4-1 and TRBJ2-2; TRBD2 agrees at 11 bases. CDR1 is MGHRA, CDR2 YSYEKL, per germline. This CDR3 is 16 amino acids long. V shed 4 bases, J shed 2 bases, and the junction held 3 bases outside the gene matches.

The rearrangement links TRBV2 to TRBJ1-2; 7 bases line up with TRBD1. The trim removed 5 bases at V and 6 bases at J, leaving 0 bases unmatched. Germline values: CDR1 SNHLY, CDR2 FYNNEI. CDR3 size: 11 residues. The chain's CDR3 is CASSTGDGYTF. DNA for the CDR3: TGTGCCAGCAGTACAGGGGATGGCTACACCTTC.

The chain employs TRBV29-1 and TRBJ2-3, with a weak D call TRBD2 (7 bases). Trimming cost V 6 bases and J 4 bases, with 14 bases left between them. The CDR3 runs 13 residues. Looked up from germline, CDR1 is SQVTM and CDR2 is ANQGSEA. In DNA form, the CDR3 reads TGCAGCGTGGTAACGGGGGGCTCAGATACGCAGTATTTT. Translating gives CSVVTGGSDTQYF.

The rearrangement links TRBV7-2 to TRBJ2-5; D is unresolved. Trimming shortened V by 5 bases and J by 5 bases, and 9 bases separated the two germline ends. CDR1 is SGHTA, CDR2 FQGNSA, per germline. The CDR3 has 12 amino acids. The DNA of the CDR3 is TGTGCCAGCAGCCCCTTTAGGGAGACCCAGTACTTC. The encoded protein is CASSPFRETQYF.

Of note for this clone: Other DNA sequences within the sample encode an identical CDR3. The chain links TRBV5-1 to TRBJ1-4, with TRBD1 as a possible D gene (5 bases). The germline gives CDR1 SGHRS, CDR2 YFSETQ. Trimming pared 5 bases from V and 10 bases from J, leaving 15 bases between. The CDR3 covers 13 residues. The CDR3 is CASSLGDLGKLFF. CDR3 DNA sequence: TGCGCCAGCAGTCTAGGGGACCTGGGAAAACTGTTTTTT.

The J gene is TRBJ1-5, the V gene TRBV9; D is possibly TRBD1 (6 bases). From germline, CDR1 is SGDLS and CDR2 YYNGEE. This CDR3 region has 15 residues. The V gene lost 3 bases and the J gene lost 8 bases, with 18 bases spanning the gap. The CDR3 reads CASSDENRDAKPQHF. The CDR3 DNA is TGTGCCAGCAGCGACGAGAACAGGGACGCGAAGCCCCAGCATTTT.

V usage is TRBV6-5 and J usage is TRBJ2-5, with 7 positions matching TRBD1. This CDR3 is 12 amino acids long. CDR1 is MNHEY, CDR2 SVGAGI, per germline. After removal of 7 bases from V and 5 bases from J, the junction contained 4 bases not matched to a gene. The CDR3 region is CASKGAGETQYF. The CDR3 bases are TGTGCCAGCAAGGGGGCCGGGGAGACCCAGTACTTC.

The sample holds one count of this clone. This chain joins TRBV5-6 and TRBJ1-1; D uncertain. Germline loops: CDR1 SGHDT, CDR2 YYEEEE. This CDR3 comprises 13 residues. V was clipped by 0 bases and J by 3 bases, with 6 bases between them. The CDR3 here is CASSLVVDTEAFF. The DNA for the CDR3 is TGTGCCAGCAGCTTGGTGGTGGACACTGAAGCTTTCTTT.

The chain has TRBV7-3 and TRBJ2-5; 13 bases are shared with TRBD2. Trimming took 2 bases from V and 3 from J; bases not matched to a gene: 9. The CDR3 runs to 18 residues. Germline V CDR1 and CDR2: SGHTA, FQGTGA. CDR3 protein: CASSLGIPTSGGKETQYF. The CDR3 nucleotides are TGTGCCAGCAGCTTAGGCATACCGACTAGCGGGGGGAAAGAGACCCAGTACTTC.

The chain joins TRBV7-2 to TRBJ1-6; D not resolved. CDR1 and CDR2 from the germline V gene are SGHTA and FQGNSA. The CDR3 consists of 15 residues. V lost 2 bases and J 5 bases, leaving 10 bases between the germline ends. The CDR3 DNA is TGTGCCAGCAGCTTAAGGCCGGCAGATAATTCACCCCTCCACTTT. Its protein product is CASSLRPADNSPLHF.

J is TRBJ2-1 and V is TRBV2; D possibly uses TRBD1 or TRBD2 (6 bases each). The CDR3 is 17 residues long. Germline CDR1 and CDR2: SNHLY and FYNNEI. V dropped 6 bases and J dropped 0 bases, with 18 bases sitting between them. The CDR3 is CASRRVGGLLSYNEQFF. The DNA of the CDR3 is TGTGCCAGCAGAAGGGTTGGGGGGCTGCTCTCCTACAATGAGCAGTTCTTC.

V gene TRBV7-9 combines with J gene TRBJ2-3, with no clear D. V dropped 5 bases and J dropped 2 bases, with 5 bases sitting between them. The CDR3 has 12 amino acids. From germline, CDR1 is SEHNR and CDR2 FQNEAQ (reference sequence). DNA for the CDR3: TGTGCCAGCAGCCCTCACACAGATACGCAGTATTTT. This codes for CASSPHTDTQYF.

A single count supports this clone. CDR3 sequence: CASSEGAAVQGTDTQYF. CDR3 sequence (DNA): TGTGCCAGCAGTGAAGGGGCTGCGGTTCAGGGTACAGATACGCAGTATTTT. This chain joins TRBV2 and TRBJ2-3, with D maybe TRBD1 (5 bases). Germline V gives CDR1 SNHLY, CDR2 FYNNEI. The CDR3 totals 17 residues. Trimming stripped 1 base from V and 3 bases from J, with 17 bases between.

The chain links TRBV5-1 to TRBJ2-5; D remains unclear. The CDR3 totals 13 residues. V was shortened by 0 bases and J by 2 bases, with 5 bases between the two germline ends. Germline CDR1 reads SGHRS; CDR2 reads YFSETQ. CDR3 sequence reads: CASSLVDQETQYF. DNA for the CDR3: TGCGCCAGCAGCTTGGTCGATCAAGAGACCCAGTACTTC.

In regard to this clone: The sample contains more than one DNA sequence encoding this CDR3. The chain is built from TRBV5-1 and TRBJ1-1; D remains ambiguous. Germline values: CDR1 SGHRS, CDR2 YFSETQ. V was shortened by 1 base and J by 6 bases, with 13 bases between the two germline ends. The CDR3 totals 14 residues. DNA of the CDR3: TGCGCCAGCAGCTTGTTGAAGGAGGGATCTGAAGCTTTCTTT. Translated, it gives CASSLLKEGSEAFF. The variable domain in full, with the rest retrieved from reference TRBV5-1 and TRBJ1-1, is KAGVTQTPRYLIKTRGQQVTLSCSPISGHRSVSWYQQTPGQGLQFLFEYFSETQRNKGNFPGRFSGRQFSNSRSEMNVSTLELGDSALYLCASSLLKEGSEAFFGQGTRLTVV.

The chain joins TRBV5-1 to TRBJ2-5; D remains ambiguous. The CDR3 extends over 15 amino acids. V was clipped by 1 base and J by 7 bases, with 17 bases between them. Germline loops: CDR1 SGHRS, CDR2 YFSETQ. In DNA form, the CDR3 reads TGCGCCAGCAGCTTGAATACCAGCCCTTGGGTGACCCAGTACTTC. As protein: CASSLNTSPWVTQYF.

V is TRBV14 and J is TRBJ1-1, with D possibly being TRBD1 (6 bases). The CDR3 runs to 15 residues. Germline V gene lookup returns CDR1 SGHDN and CDR2 FVKESK. V lost 4 bases and J 0 bases, leaving 12 bases between the germline ends. The CDR3 loop is CASSPQDRLNTEAFF. For the CDR3, the DNA is TGTGCCAGCAGCCCTCAGGACAGATTGAACACTGAAGCTTTCTTT.

This chain joins TRBV5-4 and TRBJ1-1, with D possibly matching TRBD1 (5 bases). CDR1 is SGHNT, CDR2 YYREEE, per germline (reference sequence). The CDR3 contains 13 residues. Trimming removed 2 bases from V and 5 bases from J, with 10 bases in between. As DNA, the CDR3 is TGTGCCAGCAGCTTCGGTGAGGGGACTGAAGCTTTCTTT. Translating it yields CASSFGEGTEAFF. The entire variable domain, with the rest obtained from reference TRBV5-4 and TRBJ1-1, is as follows: ETGVTQSPTHLIKTRGQQVTLRCSSQSGHNTVSWYQQALGQGPQFIFQYYREEENGRGNFPPRFSGLQFPNYSSELNVNALELDDSALYLCASSFGEGTEAFFGQGTRLTVV.

The chain couples TRBV6-1 to TRBJ1-5; TRBD1 is a possible D gene (5 bases). Trimming stripped 7 bases from V and 0 bases from J, with 10 bases between. The CDR3 is 14 residues long. The germline gives CDR1 MNHNS, CDR2 SASEGT. The CDR3 sequence is CASILDSSNQPQHF. CDR3 in DNA: TGTGCCAGCATTCTTGACAGTAGCAATCAGCCCCAGCATTTT.

The V call is TRBV2, the J call TRBJ1-1, with 8 bases that match TRBD1. This CDR3 is 13 amino acids long. Germline values: CDR1 SNHLY, CDR2 FYNNEI. Losses at the gene ends were 5 bases for V and 6 bases for J; bases not matched to a gene: 5. CDR3 nucleotides: TGTGCCAGCAGTTCTTCAGGGGGCGCTGAAGCTTTCTTT. Its protein is CASSSSGGAEAFF.

The chain recombines TRBV6-5 with TRBJ1-2, with D maybe TRBD1 (5 bases). Germline loops: CDR1 MNHEY, CDR2 SVGAGI. The CDR3 loop spans 15 amino acids. The V end was cut by 2 bases, the J end by 3 bases, with 13 bases between. The CDR3 DNA sequence: TGTGCCAGCAGTTACGATATACAGGTTTACTATGGCTACACCTTC. This gives the protein CASSYDIQVYYGYTF.

This clone was observed a few times. The chain links TRBV5-6 to TRBJ1-2, with 7 bases matching TRBD1. V lost 4 bases, J lost 11 bases, and 8 bases stayed unmatched. Germline lookup yields CDR1 SGHDT and CDR2 YYEEEE. This CDR3 has 12 residues. The DNA for the CDR3 is TGTGCCAGCAGCCGGGGGACAGTGGGGTACACCTTC. Protein: CASSRGTVGYTF.

The chain employs TRBV10-2 and TRBJ2-6; perhaps TRBD1 as D (6 bases). Between the trimmed V and J ends, which lost 10 bases and 0 bases, there was a span of 10 bases. From germline, CDR1 is WSHSY and CDR2 SAAADI. This CDR3 contains 14 residues. CDR3: CATGQSSGANVLTF. The CDR3 region has the DNA TGCGCCACAGGACAGAGCTCTGGGGCCAACGTCCTGACTTTC.